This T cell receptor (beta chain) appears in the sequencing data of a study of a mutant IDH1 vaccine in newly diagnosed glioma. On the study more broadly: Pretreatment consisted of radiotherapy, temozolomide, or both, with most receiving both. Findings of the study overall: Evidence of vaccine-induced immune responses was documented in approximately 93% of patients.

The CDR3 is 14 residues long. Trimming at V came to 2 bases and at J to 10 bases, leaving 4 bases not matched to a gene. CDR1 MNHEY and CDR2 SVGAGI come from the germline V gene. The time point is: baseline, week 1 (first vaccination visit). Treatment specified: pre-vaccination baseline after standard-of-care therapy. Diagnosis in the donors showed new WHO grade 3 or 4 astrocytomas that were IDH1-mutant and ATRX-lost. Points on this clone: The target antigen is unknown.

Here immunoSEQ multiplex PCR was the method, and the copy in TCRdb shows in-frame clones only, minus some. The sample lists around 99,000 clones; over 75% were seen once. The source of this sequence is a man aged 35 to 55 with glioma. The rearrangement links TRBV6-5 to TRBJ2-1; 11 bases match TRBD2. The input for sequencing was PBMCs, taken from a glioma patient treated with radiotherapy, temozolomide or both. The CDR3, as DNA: TGTGCCAGCAGTTACCTAGCGGGGGGCATAGAGCAGTTCTTC. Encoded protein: CASSYLAGGIEQFF.